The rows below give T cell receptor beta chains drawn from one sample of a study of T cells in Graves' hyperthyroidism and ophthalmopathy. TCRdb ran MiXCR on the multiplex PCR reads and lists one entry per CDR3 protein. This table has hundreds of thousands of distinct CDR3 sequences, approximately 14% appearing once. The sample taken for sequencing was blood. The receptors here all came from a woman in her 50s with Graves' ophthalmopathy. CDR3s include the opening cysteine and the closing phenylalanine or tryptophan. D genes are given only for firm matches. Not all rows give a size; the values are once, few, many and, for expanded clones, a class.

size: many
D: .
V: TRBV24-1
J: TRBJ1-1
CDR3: CATSDLFRRGSLRPRLTTEAFF
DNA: TGTGCCACCAGTGATTTGTTCCGACGGGGTAGCCTACGACCCCGTCTTACCACTGAAGCTTTCTTT

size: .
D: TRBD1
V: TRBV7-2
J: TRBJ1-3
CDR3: CASSLVGQISGNTIYF
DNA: TGTGCCAGCAGCTTAGTGGGACAGATCTCTGGAAACACCATATATTTT

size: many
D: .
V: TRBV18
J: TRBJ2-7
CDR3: CASSPHPEYEQYF
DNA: TGTGCCAGCTCACCACATCCAGAATACGAGCAGTACTTC

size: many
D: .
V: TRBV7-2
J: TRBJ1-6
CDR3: CASSFGILGDSPLHF
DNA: TGTGCCAGCAGCTTCGGCATTCTCGGCGATTCACCCCTCCACTTT

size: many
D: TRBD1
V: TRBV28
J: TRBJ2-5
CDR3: CASSPRTGAAETQYF
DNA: TGTGCCAGCAGCCCGAGGACAGGGGCGGCGGAGACCCAGTACTTC

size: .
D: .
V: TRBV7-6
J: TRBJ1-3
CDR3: CASSPRDGRNTIYF
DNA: TGTGCCAGCAGCCCACGGGACGGACGAAACACCATATATTTT

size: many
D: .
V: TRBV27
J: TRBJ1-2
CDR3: CASSLASAGSGGYTF
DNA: TGTGCCAGCAGTTTGGCGTCCGCGGGTTCTGGTGGCTACACCTTC

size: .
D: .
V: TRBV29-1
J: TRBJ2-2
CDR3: CSAGGTEDTGELFF
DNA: TGCAGCGCCGGAGGGACAGAGGACACCGGGGAGCTGTTTTTT

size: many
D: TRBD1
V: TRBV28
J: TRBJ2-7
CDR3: CASSIGQGAVEQYF
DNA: TGTGCCAGCAGTATTGGACAGGGGGCGGTCGAGCAGTACTTC

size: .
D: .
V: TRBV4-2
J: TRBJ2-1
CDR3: CASSQDKGTTYNEQFF
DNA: TGTGCCAGCAGCCAAGATAAGGGCACTACATACAATGAGCAGTTCTTC

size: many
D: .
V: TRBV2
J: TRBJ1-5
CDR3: CAGKGGSNQPQHF
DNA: TGTGCCGGCAAAGGGGGGAGCAATCAGCCCCAGCATTTT

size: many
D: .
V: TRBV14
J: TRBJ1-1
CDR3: CASSQETAWNTEAFF
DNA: TGTGCCAGCAGCCAAGAGACAGCTTGGAACACTGAAGCTTTCTTT

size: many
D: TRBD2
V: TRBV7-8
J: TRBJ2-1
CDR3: CASSPLAGGPIEQFF
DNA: TGTGCCAGCAGCCCTCTAGCGGGAGGACCGATTGAGCAGTTCTTC

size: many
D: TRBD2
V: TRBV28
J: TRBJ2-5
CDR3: CASSSTGTRWRETQYF
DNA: TGTGCCAGCAGTTCAACCGGGACTAGGTGGCGGGAGACCCAGTACTTC

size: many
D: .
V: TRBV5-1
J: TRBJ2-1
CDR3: CASSPRGPSYNEQFF
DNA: TGCGCCAGCAGCCCACGAGGGCCCTCTTACAATGAGCAGTTCTTC

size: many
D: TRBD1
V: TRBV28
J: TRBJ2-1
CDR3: CASSRGRWNEQFF
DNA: TGTGCCAGCAGTAGGGGGCGCTGGAATGAGCAGTTCTTC

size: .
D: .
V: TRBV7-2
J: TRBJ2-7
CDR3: CASNHPERTGSYEQYF
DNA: TGTGCCAGCAACCATCCGGAGAGGACGGGATCCTACGAGCAGTACTTC

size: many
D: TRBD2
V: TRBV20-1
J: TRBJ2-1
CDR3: CSARDSSGISYNEQFF
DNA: TGCAGTGCTAGAGATAGTAGCGGGATTTCTTACAATGAGCAGTTCTTC

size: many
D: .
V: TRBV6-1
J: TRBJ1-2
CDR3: CASSEVLGVVYGYTF
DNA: TGTGCCAGCAGTGAAGTGTTGGGGGTGGTTTATGGCTACACCTTC

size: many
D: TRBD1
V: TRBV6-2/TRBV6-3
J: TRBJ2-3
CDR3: CASSYPDRVRTDTQYF
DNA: TGTGCCAGCAGTTACCCGGACAGGGTGCGTACAGATACGCAGTATTTT

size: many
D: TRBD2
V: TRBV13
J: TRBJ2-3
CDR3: CATPLVLAGIRTDTQYF
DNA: TGTGCCACCCCCCTGGTACTAGCGGGAATAAGGACAGATACGCAGTATTTT

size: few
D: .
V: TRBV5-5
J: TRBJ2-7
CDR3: CASTFEGPFIGQYF
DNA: TGTGCCAGCACCTTCGAGGGACCCTTTATTGGGCAGTACTTC

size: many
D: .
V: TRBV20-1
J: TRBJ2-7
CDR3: CSASQVYGNEQYF
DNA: TGCAGTGCTAGTCAAGTATACGGGAACGAGCAGTACTTC

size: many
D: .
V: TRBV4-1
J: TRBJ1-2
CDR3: CASSQVRGPRGYTF
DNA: TGCGCCAGCAGCCAGGTCAGGGGCCCACGTGGCTACACCTTC

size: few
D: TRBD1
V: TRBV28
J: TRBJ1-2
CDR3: CASNRDRRFGYTF
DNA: TGTGCCAGCAACCGGGACAGGAGATTTGGCTACACCTTC

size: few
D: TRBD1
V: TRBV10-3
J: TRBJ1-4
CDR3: CAISRQGRNEKLFF
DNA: TGTGCCATCAGCCGACAGGGGAGAAATGAAAAACTGTTTTTT

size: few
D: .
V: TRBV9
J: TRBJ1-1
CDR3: CASSVDPSWGTGTEAFF
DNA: TGTGCCAGCAGCGTAGACCCCAGTTGGGGGACCGGCACTGAAGCTTTCTTT

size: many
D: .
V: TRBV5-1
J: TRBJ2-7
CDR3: CASSLVGFSYEQYF
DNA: TGCGCCAGCAGCTTGGTGGGCTTCTCCTACGAGCAGTACTTC